The present entry profiles one TCR beta chain with its context. Its recognized antigen is unknown. In total, roughly 710 healthy bone marrow donors made up the cohort. At the time of sampling, all cohort members were nominally healthy, though unrecorded immune exposures were likely present. The donor was CMV seronegative and was included in the group of a few hundred seronegative cohort members. Every donor gave a peripheral blood sample, and the peripheral blood mononuclear cells from that sample were used for TCR beta sequencing. Genomic DNA was extracted from the blood cell samples with the Qiagen DNeasy Blood Extraction Kit. The data originate from a study of cytomegalovirus exposure and HLA in healthy donors (dated by TCRdb to the late 2010s). Looking at the study overall: An earlier analysis of 550 to 700 of the donors reported roughly 270 Gb of sequence data and roughly 100 million unique TCR beta sequences from around 200 million T cells. Roughly 300 gigabases of sequencing data and 78 million or so unique TCR sequences were included in an early release covering around 650 HLA-typed donors. Of the 300 to 450 genotyped donors, roughly 85% fell in the genetic ancestry cluster associated with self-reported Caucasian donors. The aim of the study was to test whether cataloging public T cell receptors could identify signatures of past pathogen exposure. The T cell repertoires of under 700 subjects were profiled by immunosequencing and related to cytomegalovirus serostatus. Besides the first cohort of 550 to 750 subjects, a separate validation cohort made up of roughly 130 different subjects was used. The study combined high-throughput TCR immunosequencing, statistical association of individual TCRs with disease status, and machine learning to predict cytomegalovirus infection status. A later analysis re-analyzed previously published TCR beta repertoires from 500 to 700 donors and added high-resolution HLA genotyping to study TCR occurrence patterns. Rather than using new phenotypic data, the later analysis identified candidate immune exposures from TCR beta sequences and from how often those sequences occurred across donors. To decide whether each TCR beta V gene segment behaved as functional or pseudogenic, an earlier analysis of approximately 620 of the donors relied on high-throughput TCR beta sequencing. Donor age, sex, ethnicity and CMV serostatus were collected together with the repertoire data. Genome-wide SNP genotypes for about 65% of the roughly 670 donors were used in a later genetic analysis, which treated that subset as a discovery cohort. Every discovery cohort repertoire had been produced on one sequencing platform. Both class I and class II loci were covered by HLA typing, at four-digit resolution. The number of typed donors differed by locus: about 620-640 for A, B, C, DRB1 and DQB1; some 540 for DQA1; 600 to 610 for DPA1; and 400 to 480 for DPB1. Several DR-DQ haplotypes were handled as single units for association and clustering because linkage in the cohort was strong. Among over 350 genotyped donors of the cohort, an average of roughly 240,000 unique TCR beta nucleotide sequences were sequenced per donor, 15% to 20% of them non-productive. Study-wide findings and limitations: Because counts were too low, seventeen rarely observed V segments, including chromosome 9 orphons, were excluded from the earlier analysis of around 640 of the donors. This cohort had only TCR beta chains sequenced, and the lack of alpha or paired-chain data limited which features could be detected. A later genetic analysis reported fewer N-insertions in productive TCRs among donors in an Asian-associated ancestry cluster than the roughly 700-donor mean. Roughly uniform sequencing depth across donors was assumed in presence/absence analyses, although this assumption may not hold. Most CMV-associated TCR beta chains appeared to be HLA-restricted in a later analysis, and the HLA associations seemed to be driven largely by CMV exposure. An association between a missense DCLRE1C variant and V-gene and J-gene trimming of TCR beta chains was found in a later genetic analysis and replicated in an independent cohort. In a later analysis, some 17,000 TCR beta sequences were associated with specific HLA alleles at a false discovery rate of 0.05. The classifier was reported to diagnose cytomegalovirus status with high specificity and sensitivity in both the original cohort and the validation cohort. Most TCR sequences were observed very rarely across donors, whereas some public TCRs were present in many individuals. A few of the identified cytomegalovirus-associated TCR beta chains were confirmed in vitro to be specific for cytomegalovirus antigens. In an earlier analysis of more than 500 of the donors, most TCR beta V segments appeared in productive rearrangements about 87% or about 30% of the time, broadly matching IMGT annotations. When HLA alleles, especially DR and DQ, strongly co-occurred, TCR associations were difficult to assign to individual alleles. Compared with equally common non-associated chains, HLA-associated TCR beta chains in a later analysis were more clonally expanded and had lower generation probabilities. A further reported finding was that TCR beta sequences accurately predicted the HLA-A and HLA-B alleles for most subjects in the first cohort. The sequencing pipeline was judged likely to have produced a cluster of highly shared sequence variants as a technical artifact. In a later analysis, the rate of TCR association differed among HLA loci, with DRB1 alleles having the most associated TCRs and HLA-C alleles having the fewest. Immune exposure information for the cohort was limited to CMV serostatus. Correlated functional status among segregating V segments might reflect linkage disequilibrium, but an unknown experimental factor could not be ruled out. The authors suggested that the approach could potentially be generalized to other disease states and immunological phenotypes. A later analysis reported that several top co-occurrence clusters appeared linked to parvovirus B19, influenza, CMV and Epstein-Barr virus. A total of fewer than 200 TCR beta chains were listed by the study as associated with cytomegalovirus. Because HLA typing was unavailable for some donors at each locus, only the typed subset was used in association tests.

The library was obtained by the immunoSEQ multiplex PCR assay. For the multiplex PCR, a mixture combining 60 forward primers for TCR Vbeta segments and 13 reverse primers for TCR Jbeta segments was used. The CDR3 region of rearranged TCR beta genes was amplified from genomic DNA by a multiplex PCR assay. On the Illumina HiSeq System, the amplified TCR beta libraries were sequenced as 87-base-pair reads. As for the authors' bioinformatics: Across the 500 to 750 repertoires, a later analysis counted some 81 million unique TCR beta chains, some 11 million of which were shared by at least two donors. Raw reads were error-corrected and collapsed into unique sequences by a nearest-neighbor algorithm in which closely related sequences were merged to remove PCR and sequencing errors. V, D and J gene segments were assigned by aligning CDR3 sequences to IMGT reference sequences. For a sequence to be retained, a match of at least six nucleotides was required to both a V gene segment and a J gene segment. Rearrangements were called productive when the CDR3 lacked stop codons and stayed in frame with V and J; all others were non-productive. Following IMGT convention, CDR3 was defined as the stretch from the second conserved V-encoded cysteine to the conserved J-encoded phenylalanine. In an earlier analysis of around 570 of the donors, sequences lacking an unambiguous match to a single V gene segment were excluded. In an earlier analysis of 587 of the donors, a V segment was called functional when productive rearrangements were above 56.7%, and segregating when the standard deviation between donors exceeded 5%. A statistical classification framework was built to diagnose cytomegalovirus status from the catalog of TCR beta chain sequences. A later analysis assigned V and J genes by comparing TCR nucleotide sequences with IMGT/GENE-DB human TR gene sequences. The TCRdist pipeline was used in a later analysis to assign CDR3 sequences and most-parsimonious VDJ recombination scenarios. A later analysis defined each TCR beta chain by its CDR3 amino acid sequence plus V-gene family, and excluded reads lacking a unique V-gene family. To address suspected cross-contamination and a sequencing artifact, a later analysis removed around 590 highly shared, low-generation-probability nucleotide sequences. In a later analysis, a clonal expansion index for each public chain was calculated from normalized within-repertoire ranks of inferred template counts. Generation probabilities in a later analysis came from a VDJ recombination model fitted to out-of-frame rearrangements, and those results were checked against IGoR. Hypergeometric tests were used in a later analysis to score TCR-TCR, TCR-HLA and TCR-CMV co-occurrence, with a repertoire-size bias correction applied to the TCR pairs. A later analysis estimated false discovery rates by permuting HLA or CMV assignments 20 times. A later analysis grouped co-occurring TCRs with DBSCAN, adding TCRdist sequence similarity when clustering within HLA-allele-positive subsets. Repertoires with fewer than 30,000 or more than 120,000 public chains were left out of co-occurrence clustering, as were a handful of repertoires with anomalous nucleotide sharing. Held by TCRdb, this immuneACCESS table contains in-frame sequences only and omits some clones. Under half of the omission traces to an unresolved V gene where checked; the cause of the rest is unknown. V, J and clone size reflect that table, while D and trimming were determined from the DNA. The sample table includes 150,000 to 200,000 clones. The top ten constitute roughly 2% of the sample.

The specimen sequenced was PBMCs. This TCR derives from a man younger than 40 in good health and CMV-seronegative.

CDR3 reads: CASSLLPGQGAPYSNQPQHF. The base sequence is TGCGCCAGCAGTTTACTCCCGGGACAGGGGGCCCCATATAGCAATCAGCCCCAGCATTTT. The rearranged segments are TRBV10-2 and TRBJ1-5, and 12 bases in between align with TRBD1. Its CDR3 holds 20 amino acids, cysteine through phenylalanine. The entry retains the CDR3 DNA only, 60 bases that are in frame from base 1. V has 5 bases trimmed and J has 0 bases trimmed; junction bases matching no gene number 14. As encoded in the germline V gene, CDR1 is WSHSY while CDR2 is SAAADI.